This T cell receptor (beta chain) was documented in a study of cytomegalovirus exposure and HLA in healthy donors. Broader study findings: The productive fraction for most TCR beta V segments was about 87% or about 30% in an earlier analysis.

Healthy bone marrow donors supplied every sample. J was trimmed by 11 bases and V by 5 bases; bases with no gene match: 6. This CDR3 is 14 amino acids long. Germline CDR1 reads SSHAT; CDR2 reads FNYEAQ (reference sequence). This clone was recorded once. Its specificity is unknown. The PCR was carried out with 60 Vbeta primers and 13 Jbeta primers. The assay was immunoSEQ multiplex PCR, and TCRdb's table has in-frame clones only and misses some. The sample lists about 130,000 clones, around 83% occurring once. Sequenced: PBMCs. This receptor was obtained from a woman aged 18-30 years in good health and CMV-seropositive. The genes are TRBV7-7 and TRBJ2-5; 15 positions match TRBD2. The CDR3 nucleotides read TGTGCCAGCAGCCCCCGGACTAGCGGGGGGGTTCAGTACTTC. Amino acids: CASSPRTSGGVQYF.